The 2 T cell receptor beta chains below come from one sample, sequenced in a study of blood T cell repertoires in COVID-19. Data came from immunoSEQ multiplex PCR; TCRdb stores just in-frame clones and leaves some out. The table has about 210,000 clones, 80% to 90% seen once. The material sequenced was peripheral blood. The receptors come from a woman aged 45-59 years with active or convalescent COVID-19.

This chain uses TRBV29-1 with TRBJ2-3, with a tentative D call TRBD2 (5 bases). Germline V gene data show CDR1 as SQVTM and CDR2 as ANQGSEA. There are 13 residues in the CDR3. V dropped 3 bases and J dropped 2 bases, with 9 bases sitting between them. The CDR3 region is CSVELADTDTQYF. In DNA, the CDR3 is TGCAGCGTTGAGCTAGCTGACACAGATACGCAGTATTTT.

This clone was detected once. The CDR3 region has the DNA TGTGCCAGCTCACTTGAGACCGGGCAGCCCCAGCATTTT. Protein sequence: CASSLETGQPQHF. This chain uses TRBV18 with TRBJ1-5; D is unclear. V was trimmed by 4 bases and J by 7 bases, leaving 11 bases between them. Germline CDR1 and CDR2: KGHSH and LQKENI. CDR3 length: 13 amino acids.